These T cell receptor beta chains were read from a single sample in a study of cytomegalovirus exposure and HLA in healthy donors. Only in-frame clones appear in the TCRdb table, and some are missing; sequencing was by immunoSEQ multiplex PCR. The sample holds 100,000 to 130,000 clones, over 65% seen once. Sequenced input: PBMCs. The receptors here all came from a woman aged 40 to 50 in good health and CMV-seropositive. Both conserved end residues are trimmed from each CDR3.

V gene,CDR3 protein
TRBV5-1,ASSLGLAGGYEQY
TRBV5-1,ASKELAGTSTDTQY
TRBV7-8,ASSLVSGVKTQY
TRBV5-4,ASSLVQGRTEAF
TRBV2,ASSRTGGTDTQY
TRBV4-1,ASSQGVAGGLETQY
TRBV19,ASSRGDPKLETQY
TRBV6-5,ASRRDYEQY
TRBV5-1,ASSFGAGQGDSYNSPLH
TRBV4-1,ASSRQTSGGPHSYNEQF
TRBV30,ALGPKGQGTYEQY
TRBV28,ASRILTGNNEQF
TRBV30,AASDTGAYGYT
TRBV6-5,ASTKQGADTQY
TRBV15,ATSPGTPPLH
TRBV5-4,ASRQGNTDTQY
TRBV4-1,ASSQVAENYGYT
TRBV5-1,ASSSRGDYNEQF
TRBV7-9,ASAQGNQPQH
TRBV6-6,ASSTLGQGRRYEQY
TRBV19,ASSEGHLLTSNQPQH
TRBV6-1,ASSGPEGNYEQY
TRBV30,AWKPGLIAPGEQY
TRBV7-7,ASSLGGGYTGELF
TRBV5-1,ASSGRGHTEAF
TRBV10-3,AISPDRGTEAF
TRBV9,ASSVGSISTETQY
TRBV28,ASSPGQAASYGYT
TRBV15,ATSRDRGGSQPQH
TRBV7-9,ASSSLGLTGY
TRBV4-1,ASSQDGAGGTEAF
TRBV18,ASSLKERSTDTQY
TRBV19,ASSILIRKGTEAF
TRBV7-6,ASSLARGEQY
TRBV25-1,ASRMGSNEKLF
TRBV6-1,ASTLGGWWGQPQH
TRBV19,ASSIGQGLPEAF
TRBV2,ASTFPVGGQAYSPLH
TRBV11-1,ASSMEVRGNEQF
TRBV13,ASSSGQASSYEQY
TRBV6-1,ASSHGETYEQY